Listed here is a single T cell receptor (beta chain). Its cognate antigen is unknown. During its preparation, the TCRbeta library received unique molecular identifiers. Each CDR3 protein gets one entry after TCRdb re-called the PCR reads with MiXCR. The table includes some 290,000 distinct CDR3 sequences, around 25% detected once. The data were obtained in a study of T-cell reconstitution after alpha-beta-depleted transplantation in children. Broader study findings: As was reported, about two months after transplant, alpha-beta T cells came from several hundred expanded graft clones. Some patients owed their high day-60 TCRbeta diversity to surviving recipient T cells and thymic progenitors. Fresh T-cell production supplied most of the T-cell counts and diversity seen one year after transplant.

CDR3 length equals 12 residues. The germline CDR1 and CDR2 sequences are KGHSH and LQKENI. V gave up 0 bases and J gave up 14 bases, with 13 bases separating them. The sequence was collected from a male patient between 10 and 17 years old who had a stem cell transplant for acute lymphoblastic leukemia, so the T cells may come from the graft donor. The chain recombines TRBV18 with TRBJ1-1; D unclear. The starting material was PBMCs, mostly from graft donor cells, obtained 180 days after TCRalphabeta/CD19-depleted stem cell transplant. DNA for the CDR3: TGTGCCAGCTCACCACCTTCTCTCGAGGTCTTCTTT. Encoded protein: CASSPPSLEVFF.